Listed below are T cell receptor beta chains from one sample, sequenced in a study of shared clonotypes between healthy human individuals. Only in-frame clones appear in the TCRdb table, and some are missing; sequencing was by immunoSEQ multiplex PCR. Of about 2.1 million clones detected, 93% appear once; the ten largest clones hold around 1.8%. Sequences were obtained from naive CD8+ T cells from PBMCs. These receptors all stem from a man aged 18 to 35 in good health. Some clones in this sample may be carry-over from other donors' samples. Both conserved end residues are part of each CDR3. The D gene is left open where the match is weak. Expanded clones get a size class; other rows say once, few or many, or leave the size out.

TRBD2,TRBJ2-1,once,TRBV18,TGTGCCAGCTCACCACCGACTAGCGGGGGTTTCTCCTACAATGAGCAGTTCTTC,CASSPPTSGGFSYNEQFF
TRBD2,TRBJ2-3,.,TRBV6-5,TGTGCCAGCAGTGGAGGCCGGGGGGGCACAGATACGCAGTATTTT,CASSGGRGGTDTQYF
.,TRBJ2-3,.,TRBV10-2,TGCGCCAGCAGAGGGGGTGAGGTAGCGACCACAGATACGCAGTATTTT,CASRGGEVATTDTQYF
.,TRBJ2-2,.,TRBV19,TGTGCCAGTACCCTGACCCGAGGGCCCGCCGGGGAGCTGTTTTTT,CASTLTRGPAGELFF
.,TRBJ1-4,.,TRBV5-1,TGCGCCAGCAGCTTGGGTGGGGCGTTGGGGGAAAAACTGTTTTTT,CASSLGGALGEKLFF
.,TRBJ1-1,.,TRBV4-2,TGTGCCAGCAGCCAATGGGAGCCAAATGGGTACACTGAAGCTTTCTTT,CASSQWEPNGYTEAFF
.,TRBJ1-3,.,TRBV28,TGTGCCAGCACCTTCACAGGGACTGGAAACACCATATATTTT,CASTFTGTGNTIYF
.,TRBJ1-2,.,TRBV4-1,TGCGCCAGCAGCCAAGATGGGGCCAGCCCATATGGCTACACCTTC,CASSQDGASPYGYTF
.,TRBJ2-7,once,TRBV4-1,TGCGCCAGCAGCCAAGAGGAGGTGGGCTCCTACGAGCAGTACTTC,CASSQEEVGSYEQYF
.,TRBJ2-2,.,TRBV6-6,TGTGCCAGCAGTGACCGGGGGTCCGGGGAGCTGTTTTTT,CASSDRGSGELFF
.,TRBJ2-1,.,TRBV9,TGTGCCAGCAGCGTAGAAGGGGCCGATGAGCAGTTCTTC,CASSVEGADEQFF
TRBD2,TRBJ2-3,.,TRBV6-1,TGTGCCAGCAGTGAAGAATGGGTAGCGGGAGGACCCGGAAGGACAGATACGCAGTATTTT,CASSEEWVAGGPGRTDTQYF
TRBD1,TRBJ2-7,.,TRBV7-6,TGTGCCAGCAGCGAGGACAGGTTGTCCTACGAGCAGTACTTC,CASSEDRLSYEQYF
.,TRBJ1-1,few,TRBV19,TGTGCCACCTCAATGGGAGGATCCACTGAAGCTTTCTTT,CATSMGGSTEAFF
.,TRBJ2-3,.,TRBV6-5,TGTGCCAGCACCCTCGGGGGACGGCGCGATACGCAGTATTTT,CASTLGGRRDTQYF
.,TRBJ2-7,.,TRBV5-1,TGCGCCAGCATGGCCGGGACAAATTCCTACGAGCAGTACTTC,CASMAGTNSYEQYF
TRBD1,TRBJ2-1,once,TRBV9,TGTGCCAGCAGCTCTGGACAGGGGGTTAGTAATGAGCAGTTCTTC,CASSSGQGVSNEQFF
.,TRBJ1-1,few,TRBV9,TGTGCCAGCAGCGTAGAATTAGGGATGAATGAAGCTTTCTTT,CASSVELGMNEAFF
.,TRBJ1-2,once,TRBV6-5,TGTGCCAGCAGTTACTCGCGACGGACAGAGCTCTATGGCTACACCTTC,CASSYSRRTELYGYTF
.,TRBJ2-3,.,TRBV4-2,TGTGCCAGCAGCCACGTGGGGGGCACAGATACGCAGTATTTT,CASSHVGGTDTQYF
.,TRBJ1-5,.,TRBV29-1,TGCAGCGTTCAGATCGGCGGTAATCAGCCCCAGCATTTT,CSVQIGGNQPQHF
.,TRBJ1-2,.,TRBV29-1,TGCAGCGTTGAAGAAACCTCGGCGTATTATGGGGTAGGGAGCTATGGCTACACCTTC,CSVEETSAYYGVGSYGYTF
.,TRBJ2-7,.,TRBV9,TGTGCCAGCAGCGTAGGGGGAGGAAACTACGAGCAGTACTTC,CASSVGGGNYEQYF
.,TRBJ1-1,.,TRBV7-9,TGTGCCAGCAGACCGGGGGGCCACACTGAAGCTTTCTTT,CASRPGGHTEAFF
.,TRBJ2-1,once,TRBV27,TGTGCCAGCAGCGAACTAGATGGGCGGTATGAGCAGTTCTTC,CASSELDGRYEQFF
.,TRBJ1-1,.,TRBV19,TGTGCCAGTAGTACAAAAGACACTGAAGCTTTCTTT,CASSTKDTEAFF